Shown below are 5 T cell receptor beta chains from a single sample sequenced in a study of neoadjuvant anti-PD-1 for oral cavity cancer. Clones were sequenced by immunoSEQ multiplex PCR, and TCRdb holds only the in-frame ones, with some missing. The sample lists fewer than 70,000 clones, more than 65% occurring once. The sample here was PBMCs, taken before nivolumab (anti-PD-1) treatment. Receptors were obtained from a person aged 35-80 years with oral cavity squamous cell carcinoma.

The sample holds a few counts of this clone. Within the sample, other DNA sequences also encode this same CDR3. This chain connects TRBV6-1 to TRBJ1-5; D is perhaps TRBD1 (6 bases). CDR3 length equals 13 residues. The V end was cut by 6 bases, the J end by 6 bases, with 12 bases between. The germline gives CDR1 MNHNS, CDR2 SASEGT. CDR3 protein: CASSAGAGQPQHF. CDR3 DNA: TGTGCCAGCAGCGCAGGGGCTGGTCAGCCCCAGCATTTT.

The gene calls are TRBV5-1 and TRBJ2-5; D perhaps matches TRBD2 (6 bases). V shed 0 bases and J shed 5 bases, with 14 bases lying between them. Germline-derived CDR1 and CDR2 are SGHRS and YFSETQ. This CDR3 is built from 15 residues. CDR3 sequence (DNA): TGCGCCAGCAGCTTGGAAAGAGGTCGGGAGGAGACCCAGTACTTC. Translating it yields CASSLERGREETQYF.

This rearrangement joins TRBV28 to TRBJ1-1, with D possibly being TRBD1 (6 bases). The CDR3 loop spans 15 amino acids. With 6 bases removed from V and 5 bases from J, the gap between germline ends came to 19 bases. The V gene's germline CDR1 is MDHEN and CDR2 SYDVKM. In DNA form, the CDR3 reads TGTGCCAGCAGCCGAGGTACAGGGTGGGGAACTGAAGCTTTCTTT. It specifies CASSRGTGWGTEAFF. Looking up the rest from reference TRBV28 and TRBJ1-1 gives the full variable domain: DVKVTQSSRYLVKRTGEKVFLECVQDMDHENMFWYRQDPGLGLRLIYFSYDVKMKEKGDIPEGYSVSREKKERFSLILESASTNQTSMYLCASSRGTGWGTEAFFGQGTRLTVV.

This chain connects TRBV5-6 to TRBJ1-4; D uncertain. CDR1 and CDR2 from the germline V gene are SGHDT and YYEEEE. The CDR3 sequence is 14 residues long. Trimming took 4 bases from V and 8 from J, leaving 15 bases between them. Here the CDR3 DNA reads TGTGCCAGCAGCGGGATCGGGGTTGGAGAAAAACTGTTTTTT. This translates into CASSGIGVGEKLFF.

The J gene is TRBJ1-5, the V gene TRBV19; D call uncertain. Trimming stripped 1 base from V and 3 bases from J, with 16 bases between. The CDR3 is made up of 17 amino acids. Germline V gene sequence: CDR1 LNHDA, CDR2 SQIVND (reference sequence). The CDR3 spells CASSIVPKPEPNQPQHF. The CDR3 DNA reads as TGTGCCAGTAGTATAGTCCCCAAACCCGAGCCCAATCAGCCCCAGCATTTT. The variable domain in full, with the rest retrieved from reference TRBV19 and TRBJ1-5, is DGGITQSPKYLFRKEGQNVTLSCEQNLNHDAMYWYRQDPGQGLRLIYYSQIVNDFQKGDIAEGYSVSREKKESFPLTVTSAQKNPTAFYLCASSIVPKPEPNQPQHFGDGTRLSIL.